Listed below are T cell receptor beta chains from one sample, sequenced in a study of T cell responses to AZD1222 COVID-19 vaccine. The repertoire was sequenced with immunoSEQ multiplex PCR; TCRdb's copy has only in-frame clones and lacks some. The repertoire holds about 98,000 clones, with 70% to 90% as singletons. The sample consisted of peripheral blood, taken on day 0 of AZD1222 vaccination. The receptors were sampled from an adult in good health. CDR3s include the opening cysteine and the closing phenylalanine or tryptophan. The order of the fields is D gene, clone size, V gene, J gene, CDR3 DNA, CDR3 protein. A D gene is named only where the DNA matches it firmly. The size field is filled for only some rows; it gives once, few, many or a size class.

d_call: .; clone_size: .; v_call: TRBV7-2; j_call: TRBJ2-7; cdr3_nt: TGTGCCAGCAGCTTAGCAGGGGTGCTGCGAGAGCAGTACTTC; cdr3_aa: CASSLAGVLREQYF
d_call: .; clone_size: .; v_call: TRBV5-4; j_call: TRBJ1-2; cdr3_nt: TGTGCCAGCAGCACCCAGATCTATGGCTACACCTTC; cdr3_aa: CASSTQIYGYTF
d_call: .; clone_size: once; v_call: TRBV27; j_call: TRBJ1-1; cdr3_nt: TGTGCCAGCAGGGGGCGGGTCCCGAACACTGAAGCTTTCTTT; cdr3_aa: CASRGRVPNTEAFF
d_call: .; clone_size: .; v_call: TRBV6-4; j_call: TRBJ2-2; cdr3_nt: TGTGCCAGCAGCCCGGGGGGCCCAATCACCGGGGAGCTGTTTTTT; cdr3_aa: CASSPGGPITGELFF
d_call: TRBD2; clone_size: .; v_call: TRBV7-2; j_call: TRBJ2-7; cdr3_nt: TGTGCCAGCAGCTTTTCCCCTAGCGGGGGATTATACGAGCAGTACTTC; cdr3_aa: CASSFSPSGGLYEQYF
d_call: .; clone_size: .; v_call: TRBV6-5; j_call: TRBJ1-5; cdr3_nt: TGTGCCAGCAGTTACTCCGGTAAAAATCAGCCCCAGCATTTT; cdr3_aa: CASSYSGKNQPQHF
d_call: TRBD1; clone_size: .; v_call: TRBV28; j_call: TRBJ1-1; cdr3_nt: TGTGCCAGCAGTTTTCCCGGGACAGTGAACACTGAAGCTTTCTTT; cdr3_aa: CASSFPGTVNTEAFF
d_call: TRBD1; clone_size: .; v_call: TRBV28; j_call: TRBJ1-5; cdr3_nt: TGTGCCAGCAGTTTGCCCGGACAGGGCATGACTTATAGCAATCAGCCCCAGCATTTT; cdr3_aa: CASSLPGQGMTYSNQPQHF
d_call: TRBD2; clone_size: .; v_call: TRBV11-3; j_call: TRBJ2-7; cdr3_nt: TGTGCCAGCAGCAGGGGGGCTAGCGGGAGCGTTTCGGAAGAGCAGTACTTC; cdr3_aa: CASSRGASGSVSEEQYF
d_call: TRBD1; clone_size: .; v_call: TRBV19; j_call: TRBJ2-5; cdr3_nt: TGTGCCAGTAGTATAGGTCAGGGGGAAGGAGAGACCCAGTACTTC; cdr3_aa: CASSIGQGEGETQYF
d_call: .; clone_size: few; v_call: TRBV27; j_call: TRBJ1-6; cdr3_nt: TGTGCCAGCAGTGCCCTATGGGACTCACCCCTCCACTTT; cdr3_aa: CASSALWDSPLHF
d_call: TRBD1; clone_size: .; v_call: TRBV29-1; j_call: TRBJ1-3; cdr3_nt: TGCAGCGCACGACAGGGGGAAAACACCATATATTTT; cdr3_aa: CSARQGENTIYF
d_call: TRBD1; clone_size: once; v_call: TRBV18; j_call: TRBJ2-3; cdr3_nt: TGTGCCAGCTCACCCCAACAGGGGACAGATACGCAGTATTTT; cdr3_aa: CASSPQQGTDTQYF
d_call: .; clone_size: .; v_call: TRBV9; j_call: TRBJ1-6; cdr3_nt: TGTGCCAGCAGCCCGGATTCCGGCCTCTTCCTCCACTTT; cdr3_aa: CASSPDSGLFLHF
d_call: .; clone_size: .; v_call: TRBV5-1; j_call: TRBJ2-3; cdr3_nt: TGCGCCAGCAGCCATAGCGGTAGCACAGATACGCAGTATTTT; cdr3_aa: CASSHSGSTDTQYF
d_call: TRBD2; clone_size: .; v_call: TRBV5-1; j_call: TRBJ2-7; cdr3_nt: TGCGCCAGCAGCTTGGTAGCGGGTGCAGCCTATTACGAGCAGTACTTC; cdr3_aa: CASSLVAGAAYYEQYF
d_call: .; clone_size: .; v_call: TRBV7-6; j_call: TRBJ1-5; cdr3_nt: TGTGCCAGCAGCTTAGGAACAGGGACTAGCAATCAGCCCCAGCATTTT; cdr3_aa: CASSLGTGTSNQPQHF
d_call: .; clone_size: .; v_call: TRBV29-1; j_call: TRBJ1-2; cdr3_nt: TGCAGCGTTGCGGATTCCGGGAAAACCTCGGGCTACACCTTC; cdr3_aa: CSVADSGKTSGYTF
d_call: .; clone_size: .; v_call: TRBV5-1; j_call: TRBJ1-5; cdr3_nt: TGCGCCAGCAGCTCCGGGCAGGGGAGCAATCAGCCCCAGCATTTT; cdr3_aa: CASSSGQGSNQPQHF
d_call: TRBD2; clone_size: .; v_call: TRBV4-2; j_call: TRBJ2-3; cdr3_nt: TGTGCCAGCACCCGGGGTACTAGCGGGAGGGTTCTTACAGATACGCAGTATTTT; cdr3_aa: CASTRGTSGRVLTDTQYF
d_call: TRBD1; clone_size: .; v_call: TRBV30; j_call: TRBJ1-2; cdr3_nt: TGTGCCTGGAGTGTCGATGGTCCCAAGGGGGCGCGCGGCTACACCTTC; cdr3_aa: CAWSVDGPKGARGYTF
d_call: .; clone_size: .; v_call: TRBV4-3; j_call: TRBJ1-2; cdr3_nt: TGCGCCAGCAGCCAAGGCGAGTCTTACTATGGCTACACCTTC; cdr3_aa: CASSQGESYYGYTF
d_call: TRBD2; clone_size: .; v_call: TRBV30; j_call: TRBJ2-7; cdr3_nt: TGTGCCTGGGGCTCTAGCGGGAGAGGCTACGAGCAGTACTTC; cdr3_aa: CAWGSSGRGYEQYF
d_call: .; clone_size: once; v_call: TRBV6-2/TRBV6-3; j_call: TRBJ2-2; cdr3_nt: TGTGCCAGCAGTGGGGACGGCTACACCGGGGAGCTGTTTTTT; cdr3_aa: CASSGDGYTGELFF
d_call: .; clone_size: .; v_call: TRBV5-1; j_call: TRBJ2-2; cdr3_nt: TGCGCCAGCAGCTTGGAGGAGAATTCGAACACCGGGGAGCTGTTTTTT; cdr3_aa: CASSLEENSNTGELFF
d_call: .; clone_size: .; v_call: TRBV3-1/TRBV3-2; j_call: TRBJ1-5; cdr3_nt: TGTGCCAGCAGCCAAGGAGGAGGTTCGCTCGGCAATCAGCCCCAGCATTTT; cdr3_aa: CASSQGGGSLGNQPQHF
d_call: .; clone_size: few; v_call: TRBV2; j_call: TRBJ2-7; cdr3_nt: TGTGCCAGCACCAGACAGCCCTACGAGCAGTACTTC; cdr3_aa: CASTRQPYEQYF
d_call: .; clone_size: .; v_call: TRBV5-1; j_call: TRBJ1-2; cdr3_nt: TGCGCCAGCAGCTTGAATATCGGGTCTGGCTACACCTTC; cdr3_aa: CASSLNIGSGYTF
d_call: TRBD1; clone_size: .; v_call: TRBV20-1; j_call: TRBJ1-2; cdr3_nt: TGCAGTGCTTGGGACAGCTATGGCTACACCTTC; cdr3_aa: CSAWDSYGYTF
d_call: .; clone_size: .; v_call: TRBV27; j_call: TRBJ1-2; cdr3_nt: TGTGCCAGCAGTTTAAACAGGGTGGCGGGGGGCTACACCTTC; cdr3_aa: CASSLNRVAGGYTF
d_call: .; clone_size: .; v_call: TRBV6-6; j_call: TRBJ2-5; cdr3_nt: TGTGCCAGCAGCCGAAAGACAGCCCAAGAGACCCAGTACTTC; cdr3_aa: CASSRKTAQETQYF
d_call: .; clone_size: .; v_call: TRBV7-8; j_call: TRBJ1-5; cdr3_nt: TGTGCCAGCAGCTTAGATACGGGGGAAAGGCCCCAGCATTTT; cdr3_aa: CASSLDTGERPQHF
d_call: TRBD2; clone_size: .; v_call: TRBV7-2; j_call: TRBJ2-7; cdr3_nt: TGTGCCAGCAGCCCGTCCTTAGCGGGGGGGCTGGGGGAGCAGTACTTC; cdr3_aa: CASSPSLAGGLGEQYF
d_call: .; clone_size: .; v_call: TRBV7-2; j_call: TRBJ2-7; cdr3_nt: TGTGCCAGCAGCTTAGGCCGCTCCTACGAGCAGTACTTC; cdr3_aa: CASSLGRSYEQYF
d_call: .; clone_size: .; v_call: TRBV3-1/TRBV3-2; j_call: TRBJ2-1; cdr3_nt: TGTGCCAGCAGCCAGGCCCCAGGGTCCTACAATGAGCAGTTCTTC; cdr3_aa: CASSQAPGSYNEQFF
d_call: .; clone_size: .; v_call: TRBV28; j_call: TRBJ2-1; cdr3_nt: TGTGCCAGCAGGACCTACCGAGGGGGCTCCTACAATGAGCAGTTCTTC; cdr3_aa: CASRTYRGGSYNEQFF
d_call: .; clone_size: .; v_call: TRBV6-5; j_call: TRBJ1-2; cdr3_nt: TGTGCCAGCAGTTACCCCATGGAGGGCTACACCTTC; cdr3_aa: CASSYPMEGYTF
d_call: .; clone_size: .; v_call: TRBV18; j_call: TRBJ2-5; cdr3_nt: TGTGCCAGCTCACCGGGAGAAACGAGGGACTTC; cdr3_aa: CASSPGETRDF
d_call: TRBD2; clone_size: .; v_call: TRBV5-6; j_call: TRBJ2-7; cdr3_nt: TGTGCCAGCTGGCGGGAGGTCGGGGAGCAGTACTTC; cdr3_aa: CASWREVGEQYF
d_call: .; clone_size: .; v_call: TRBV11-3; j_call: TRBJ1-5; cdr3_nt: TGTGCCAGCAGCCCTGATTCTGTTAGGGAGGAGGGTCAGCCCCAGCATTTT; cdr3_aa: CASSPDSVREEGQPQHF
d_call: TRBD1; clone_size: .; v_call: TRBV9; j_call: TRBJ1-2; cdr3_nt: TGTGCCAGCAGCGTAACCCACTTTGACAGGGCCGATGGCTACACCTTC; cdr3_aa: CASSVTHFDRADGYTF
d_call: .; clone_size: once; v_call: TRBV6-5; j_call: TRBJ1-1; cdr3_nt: TGTGCCAGCAGTTACTCGGCAGGCATGAACACTGAAGCTTTCTTT; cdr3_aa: CASSYSAGMNTEAFF
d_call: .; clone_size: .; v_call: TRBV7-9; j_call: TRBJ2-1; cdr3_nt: TGTGCCAGCAGCTTAAAAAATGAGCAGTTCTTC; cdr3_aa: CASSLKNEQFF
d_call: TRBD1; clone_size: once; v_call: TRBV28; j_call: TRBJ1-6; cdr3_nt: TGTGCCAGCAGTTTTTCGGGACAGGAAGTCTCCTATAATTCACCCCTCCACTTT; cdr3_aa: CASSFSGQEVSYNSPLHF